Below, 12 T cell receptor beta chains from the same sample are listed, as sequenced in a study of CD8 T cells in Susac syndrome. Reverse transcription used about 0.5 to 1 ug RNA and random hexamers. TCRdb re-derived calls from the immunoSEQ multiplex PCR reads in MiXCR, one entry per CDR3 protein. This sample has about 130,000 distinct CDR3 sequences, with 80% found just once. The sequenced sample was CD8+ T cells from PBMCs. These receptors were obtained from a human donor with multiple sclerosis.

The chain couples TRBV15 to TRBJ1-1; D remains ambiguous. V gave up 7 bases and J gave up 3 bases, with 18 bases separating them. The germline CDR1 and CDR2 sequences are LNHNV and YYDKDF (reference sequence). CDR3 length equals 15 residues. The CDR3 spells CATKGTWEGDTEAFF. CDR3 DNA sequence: TGTGCCACCAAGGGTACATGGGAGGGAGACACTGAAGCTTTCTTT.

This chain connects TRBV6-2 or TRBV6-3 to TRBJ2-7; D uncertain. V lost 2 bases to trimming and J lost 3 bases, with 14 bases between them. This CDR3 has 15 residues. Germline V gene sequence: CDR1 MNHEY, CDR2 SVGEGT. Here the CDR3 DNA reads TGTGCCAGCAGTTACGTCCTTAATGGGGTCTACGAGCAGTACGTC. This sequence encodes CASSYVLNGVYEQYV.

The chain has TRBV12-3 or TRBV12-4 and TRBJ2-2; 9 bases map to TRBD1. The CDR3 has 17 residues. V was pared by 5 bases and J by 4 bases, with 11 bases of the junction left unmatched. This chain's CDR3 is CASSTLTGGDGTGELFF. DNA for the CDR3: TGTGCCAGCAGTACTCTAACAGGGGGCGACGGCACCGGGGAGCTGTTTTTT.

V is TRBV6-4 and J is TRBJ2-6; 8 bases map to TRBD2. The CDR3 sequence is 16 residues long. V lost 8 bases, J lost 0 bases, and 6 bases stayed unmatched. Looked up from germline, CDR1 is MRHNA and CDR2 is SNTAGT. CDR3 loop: CASPTGLDSGANVLTF. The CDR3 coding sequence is TGTGCCAGCCCTACGGGACTAGACTCTGGGGCCAACGTCCTGACTTTC.

The CDR3 DNA reads TGTGCCAGCAGCTCCAGGGGGTTAGATGGCTACACCTTC. Translated, it gives CASSSRGLDGYTF. The chain couples TRBV11-2 to TRBJ1-2; 7 positions match TRBD1. The CDR3 runs to 13 residues. Unmatched junction bases numbered 5, after V lost 4 bases and J lost 6 bases. Germline CDR1 reads SGHAT; CDR2 reads FQNNGV.

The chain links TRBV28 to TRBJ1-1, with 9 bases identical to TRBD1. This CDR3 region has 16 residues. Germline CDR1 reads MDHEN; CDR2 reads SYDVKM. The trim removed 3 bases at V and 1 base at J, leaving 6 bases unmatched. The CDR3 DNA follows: TGTGCCAGCAGTTTGTTTTACAGGGGGCGGAACACTGAAGCTTTCTTT. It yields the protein CASSLFYRGRNTEAFF.

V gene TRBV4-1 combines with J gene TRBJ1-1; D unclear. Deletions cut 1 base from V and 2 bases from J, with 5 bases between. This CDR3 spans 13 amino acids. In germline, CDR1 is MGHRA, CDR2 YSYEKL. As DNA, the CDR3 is TGCGCCAGCAGCCAAGGCTCTAACACTGAAGCTTTCTTT. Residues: CASSQGSNTEAFF.

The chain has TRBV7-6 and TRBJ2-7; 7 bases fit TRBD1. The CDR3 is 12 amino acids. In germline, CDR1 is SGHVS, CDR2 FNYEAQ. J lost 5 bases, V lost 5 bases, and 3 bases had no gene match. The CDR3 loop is CASSHDRDEQYF. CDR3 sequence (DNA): TGTGCCAGCAGCCACGACAGGGACGAGCAGTACTTC.

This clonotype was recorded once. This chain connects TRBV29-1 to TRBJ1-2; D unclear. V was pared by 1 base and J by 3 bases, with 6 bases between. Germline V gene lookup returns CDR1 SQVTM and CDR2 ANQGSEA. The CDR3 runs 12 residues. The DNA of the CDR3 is TGCAGCGTTGAAGGGGTGGACTATGGCTACACCTTC. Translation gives CSVEGVDYGYTF.

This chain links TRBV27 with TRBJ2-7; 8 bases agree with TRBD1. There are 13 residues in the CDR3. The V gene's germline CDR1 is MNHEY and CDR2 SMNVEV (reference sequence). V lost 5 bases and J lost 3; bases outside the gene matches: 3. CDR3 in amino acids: CASSPGTGYEQYV. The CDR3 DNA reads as TGTGCCAGCAGTCCCGGGACAGGCTACGAGCAGTACGTC.

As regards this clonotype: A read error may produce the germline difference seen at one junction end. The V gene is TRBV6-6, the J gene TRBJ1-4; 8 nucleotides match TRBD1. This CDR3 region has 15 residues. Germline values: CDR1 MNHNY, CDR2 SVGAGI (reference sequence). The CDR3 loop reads CASRDTGTGVEKLLF. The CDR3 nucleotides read TGTGCCAGCAGGGACACCGGGACAGGTGTTGAAAAACTGCTTTTT.

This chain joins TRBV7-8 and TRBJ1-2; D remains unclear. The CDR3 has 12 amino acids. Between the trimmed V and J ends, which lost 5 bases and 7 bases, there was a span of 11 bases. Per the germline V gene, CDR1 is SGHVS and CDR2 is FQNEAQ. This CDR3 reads CASSRGTSGYTF. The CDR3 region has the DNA TGTGCCAGCAGCCGGGGAACCAGTGGCTACACCTTC. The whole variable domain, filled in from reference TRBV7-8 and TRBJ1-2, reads GAGVSQSPRYKVAKRGQDVALRCDPISGHVSLFWYQQALGQGPEFLTYFQNEAQLDKSGLPSDRFFAERPEGSVSTLKIQRTQQEDSAVYLCASSRGTSGYTFGSGTRLTVV.